This T cell receptor beta chain was found in a study of blood T cell repertoires in COVID-19. Background on the study: From the United States, Italy and Spain came samples of acute and convalescent COVID-19. PBMCs, B-cell-depleted T cells, or T cells provided the cDNA or gDNA that made up the material.

Assay used: immunoSEQ multiplex PCR; TCRdb lists only in-frame clones, some missing. The sample shows some 140,000 clones, around four fifths of them seen only once. This sequence originates from a man aged 25-45 years who had recovered from COVID-19. What was sequenced was PBMCs or T cells enriched from blood (not recorded which).

DNA of the CDR3: TGTGCCAGCAGCTTGCCTAGTAGGTATGAGCAGTTCTTC. Amino acids: CASSLPSRYEQFF. The chain has TRBV13 and TRBJ2-1, with unresolved D. V was shortened by 3 bases and J by 8 bases, with 11 bases between the two germline ends. CDR3 length: 13 amino acids. Germline loops: CDR1 PRHDT, CDR2 FYEKMQ (reference sequence). Complete variable domain (other parts from reference TRBV13 and TRBJ2-1): AAGVIQSPRHLIKEKRETATLKCYPIPRHDTVYWYQQGPGQDPQFLISFYEKMQSDKGSIPDRFSAQQFSDYHSELNMSSLELGDSALYFCASSLPSRYEQFFGPGTRLTVL.